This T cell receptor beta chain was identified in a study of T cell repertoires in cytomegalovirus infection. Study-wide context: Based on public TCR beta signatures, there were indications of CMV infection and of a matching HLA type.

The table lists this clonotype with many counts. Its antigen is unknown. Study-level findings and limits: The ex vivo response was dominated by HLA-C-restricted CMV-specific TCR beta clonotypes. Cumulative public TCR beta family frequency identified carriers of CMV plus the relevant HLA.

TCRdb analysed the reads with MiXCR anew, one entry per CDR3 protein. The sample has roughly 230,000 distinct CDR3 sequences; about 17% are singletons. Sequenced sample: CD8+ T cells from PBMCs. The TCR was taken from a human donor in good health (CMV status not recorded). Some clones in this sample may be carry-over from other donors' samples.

The CDR3 DNA sequence: TGTGCCAGCAGCCGGGGCCAGGGGCCTCACTACGAGCAGTACTTC. This gives the protein CASSRGQGPHYEQYF. The V and J genes are TRBV6-5 and TRBJ2-7; a possible D gene is TRBD1 (6 bases). V lost 6 bases and J 3 bases, leaving 18 bases between the germline ends. The V gene's germline CDR1 is MNHEY and CDR2 SVGAGI. There are 15 residues in the CDR3.